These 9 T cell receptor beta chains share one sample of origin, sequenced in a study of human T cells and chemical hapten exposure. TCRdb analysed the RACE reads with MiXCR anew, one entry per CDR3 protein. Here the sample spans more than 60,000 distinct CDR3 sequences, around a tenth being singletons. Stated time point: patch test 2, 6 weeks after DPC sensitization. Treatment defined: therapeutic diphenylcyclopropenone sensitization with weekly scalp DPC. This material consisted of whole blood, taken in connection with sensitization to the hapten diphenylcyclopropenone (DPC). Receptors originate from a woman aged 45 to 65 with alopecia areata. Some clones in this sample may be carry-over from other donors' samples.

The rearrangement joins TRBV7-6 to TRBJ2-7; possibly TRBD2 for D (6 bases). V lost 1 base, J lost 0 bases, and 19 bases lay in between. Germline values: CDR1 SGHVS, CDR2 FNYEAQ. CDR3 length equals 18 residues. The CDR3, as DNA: TGTGCCAGCAGCTTAGAGGTTGACGGCGGGATAAACTCCTACGAGCAGTACTTC. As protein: CASSLEVDGGINSYEQYF. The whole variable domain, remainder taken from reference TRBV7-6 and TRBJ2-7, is GAGVSQSPRYKVTKRGQDVALRCDPISGHVSLYWYRQALGQGPEFLTYFNYEAQQDKSGLPNDRFSAERPEGSISTLTIQRTEQRDSAMYRCASSLEVDGGINSYEQYFGPGTRLTVT.

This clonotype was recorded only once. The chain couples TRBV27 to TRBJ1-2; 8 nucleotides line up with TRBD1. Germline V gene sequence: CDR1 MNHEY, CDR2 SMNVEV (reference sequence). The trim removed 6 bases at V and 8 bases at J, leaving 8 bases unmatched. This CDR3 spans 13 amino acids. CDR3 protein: CASRTWTGNGYTF. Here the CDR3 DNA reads TGTGCCAGCAGGACCTGGACAGGGAACGGCTACACCTTC.

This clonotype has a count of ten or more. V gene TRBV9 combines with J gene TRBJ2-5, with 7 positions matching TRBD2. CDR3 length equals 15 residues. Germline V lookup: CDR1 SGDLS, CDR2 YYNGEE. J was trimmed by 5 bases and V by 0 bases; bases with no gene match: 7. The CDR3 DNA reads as TGTGCCAGCAGCGTAGATGCGGGAGCGTTGGAGACCCAGTACTTC. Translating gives CASSVDAGALETQYF.

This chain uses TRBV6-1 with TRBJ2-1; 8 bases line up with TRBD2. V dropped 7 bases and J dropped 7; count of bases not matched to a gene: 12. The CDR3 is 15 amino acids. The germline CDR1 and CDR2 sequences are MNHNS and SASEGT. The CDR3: CASTLQAGVGNEQFF. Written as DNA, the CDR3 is TGTGCCAGCACCCTTCAAGCGGGAGTGGGTAATGAGCAGTTCTTC.

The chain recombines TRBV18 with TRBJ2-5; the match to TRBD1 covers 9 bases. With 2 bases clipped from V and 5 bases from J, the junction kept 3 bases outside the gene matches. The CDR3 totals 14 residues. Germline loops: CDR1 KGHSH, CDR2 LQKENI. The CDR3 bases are TGTGCCAGCTCACCAGGGGGACAGGGTGAGACCCAGTACTTC. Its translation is CASSPGGQGETQYF.

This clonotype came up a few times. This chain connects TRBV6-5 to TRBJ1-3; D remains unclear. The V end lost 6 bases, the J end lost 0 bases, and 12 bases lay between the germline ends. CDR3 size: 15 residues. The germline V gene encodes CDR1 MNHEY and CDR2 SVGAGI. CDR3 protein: CASRLTASSGNTIYF. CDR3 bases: TGTGCCAGCAGACTCACAGCTAGCTCTGGAAACACCATATATTTT.

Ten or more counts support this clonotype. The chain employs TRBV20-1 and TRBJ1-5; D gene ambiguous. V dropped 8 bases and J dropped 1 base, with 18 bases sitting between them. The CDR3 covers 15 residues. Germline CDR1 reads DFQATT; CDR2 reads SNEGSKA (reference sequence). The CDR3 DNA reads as TGCAGTTCCCCGGCCGGAGGAGGGAGCAATCAGCCCCAGCATTTT. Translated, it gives CSSPAGGGSNQPQHF.

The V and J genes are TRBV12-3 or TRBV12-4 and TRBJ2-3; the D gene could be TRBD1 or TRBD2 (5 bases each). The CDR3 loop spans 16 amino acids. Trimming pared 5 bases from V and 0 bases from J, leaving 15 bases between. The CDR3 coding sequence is TGTGCCAGCAGTCCGAGGCCCTGGGGGAGCACAGATACGCAGTATTTT. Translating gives CASSPRPWGSTDTQYF.

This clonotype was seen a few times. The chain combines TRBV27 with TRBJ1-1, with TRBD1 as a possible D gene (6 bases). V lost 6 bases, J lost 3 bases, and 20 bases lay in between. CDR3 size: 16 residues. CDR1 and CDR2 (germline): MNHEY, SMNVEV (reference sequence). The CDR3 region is CASRPGQQLSDTEAFF. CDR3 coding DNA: TGTGCCAGCAGACCGGGACAACAGCTTTCGGACACTGAAGCTTTCTTT.